The 22 T cell receptor beta chains in this list originate from one sample, sequenced in a study of blood T cell repertoires in COVID-19. Sequencing was performed with immunoSEQ multiplex PCR; in TCRdb, only in-frame clones are kept and a portion is missing. Among a few hundred thousand clones listed, 90% were seen once. Sequenced sample: PBMCs or T cells enriched from blood (not recorded which). These receptors were obtained from a man aged 25-40 years who had been exposed to COVID-19.

This clone occurred once. The chain joins TRBV14 to TRBJ1-2; D is unresolved. Trimming pared 0 bases from V and 3 bases from J, leaving 14 bases between. CDR1 and CDR2 (germline): SGHDN, FVKESK. The CDR3 loop spans 16 amino acids. The CDR3 loop is CASSQEWSGAYYGYTF. As DNA, the CDR3 is TGTGCCAGCAGCCAAGAGTGGTCAGGTGCCTACTATGGCTACACCTTC.

This chain uses TRBV7-3 with TRBJ2-3; TRBD2 agrees at 8 bases. The CDR3 spans 15 residues. Losses at the gene ends were 5 bases for V and 0 bases for J; bases not matched to a gene: 4. The V gene's germline CDR1 is SGHTA and CDR2 FQGTGA. CDR3 DNA: TGTGCCAGCAGCCTGGCGGGGGGAAGCACAGATACGCAGTATTTT. Its protein is CASSLAGGSTDTQYF.

The table lists this clone with many counts. This chain links TRBV7-9 with TRBJ2-5; D unresolved. The V end lost 6 bases, the J end lost 2 bases, and 10 bases lay between the germline ends. Germline CDR1 SEHNR, CDR2 FQNEAQ (reference sequence). The CDR3 covers 13 residues. The CDR3 reads CASRSLVQETQYF. The CDR3 region has the DNA TGTGCCAGCAGATCCCTAGTGCAAGAGACCCAGTACTTC.

The rearrangement joins TRBV7-9 to TRBJ1-4; no reliable D call. The CDR3 runs 13 residues. Germline V gene lookup returns CDR1 SEHNR and CDR2 FQNEAQ (reference sequence). Trimming left V 3 bases short and J 8 bases short, with 10 bases between. CDR3 in amino acids: CASSLGPGEKLFF. Here the CDR3 DNA reads TGTGCCAGCAGCTTGGGCCCTGGCGAAAAACTGTTTTTT.

A note on this clone: The DNA is left out, because the CDR3 cannot be placed on it with certainty; the CDR3 is given as TCRdb lists it. The chain carries TRBV19 and TRBJ1-5; the table gives TRBD1 as D, unverified against the DNA. The length of the CDR3 is 17 amino acids, counting both ends. From germline, CDR1 is LNHDA and CDR2 SQIVND (reference sequence). The CDR3 reads CASSIYFGQHSNQPQHF.

The chain is built from TRBV4-1 and TRBJ1-2, with a possible D match to TRBD1 (5 bases). V lost 1 base to trimming and J lost 8 bases, with 8 bases between them. Germline CDR1 MGHRA, CDR2 YSYEKL. The CDR3 is 12 residues long. CDR3 bases: TGCGCCAGCAGCCAAGCCGGGGGAGGCTACACCTTC. Amino acid sequence: CASSQAGGGYTF.

The gene calls are TRBV30 and TRBJ1-2; D not resolved. Trimming shortened V by 0 bases and J by 5 bases, and 7 bases separated the two germline ends. Germline CDR1 is GTSNPN and CDR2 is SVGIG (reference sequence). The CDR3 consists of 12 residues. CDR3 nucleotides: TGTGCCTGGAGTGTACATAATTATGGCTACACCTTC. Protein: CAWSVHNYGYTF.

The chain recombines TRBV30 with TRBJ1-2, with TRBD1 matching over 7 bases. The V segment lost 3 bases and the J segment 7 bases; nucleotides outside the gene matches: 8. The germline CDR1 and CDR2 sequences are GTSNPN and SVGIG (reference sequence). The CDR3 totals 13 residues. The DNA of the CDR3 is TGTGCCTGGAGAATTACAGGGGAAAGTGGCTACACCTTC. The encoded protein is CAWRITGESGYTF.

This clone was observed a handful of times. V usage is TRBV30 and J usage is TRBJ2-3, with 8 nucleotides matching TRBD1. Trimming cost V 1 base and J 7 bases; bases outside gene matches: 10. Germline values: CDR1 GTSNPN, CDR2 SVGIG (reference sequence). The CDR3 is made up of 15 amino acids. The CDR3 reads CAWSDIQGDLHTQYF. The CDR3 DNA is TGTGCCTGGAGTGACATACAGGGGGATTTGCATACGCAGTATTTT.

This chain links TRBV11-2 with TRBJ2-7, with a tentative D call TRBD2 (6 bases). The CDR3 is 18 residues long. Per germline, CDR1 SGHAT and CDR2 FQNNGV. The germline V and J ends were trimmed by 5 bases and 4 bases, with 27 bases remaining between them. CDR3: CASSRSSGLLPQLYEQYF. Here the CDR3 DNA reads TGTGCCAGCAGCAGGAGCTCGGGACTTCTTCCCCAATTGTACGAGCAGTACTTC.

The V call is TRBV4-1, the J call TRBJ2-5; TRBD2 agrees at 9 bases. V dropped 4 bases and J dropped 2; count of bases not matched to a gene: 2. The CDR3 has 14 amino acids. The V gene's germline CDR1 is MGHRA and CDR2 YSYEKL. In nucleotides, the CDR3 is TGCGCCAGCAGCCCCGGACTAGCGCAAGAGACCCAGTACTTC. It codes for CASSPGLAQETQYF.

This chain joins TRBV5-6 and TRBJ1-2; 7 bases line up with TRBD1. This CDR3 has 15 amino acids. Trimming removed 6 bases from V and 1 base from J; junction bases left unmatched: 9. In germline, CDR1 is SGHDT, CDR2 YYEEEE. This CDR3 is CASKYDRAVNYGYTF. CDR3 in DNA: TGTGCCAGCAAATATGACAGGGCGGTTAACTATGGCTACACCTTC.

The CDR3 region is CASSPMGTGGETQYF. The CDR3 bases are TGTGCCAGCAGCCCCATGGGGACAGGGGGGGAGACCCAGTACTTC. This chain links TRBV5-6 with TRBJ2-5; TRBD1 agrees at 11 bases. The germline V gene encodes CDR1 SGHDT and CDR2 YYEEEE. V gave up 4 bases and J gave up 5 bases; unmatched junction bases: 7. This CDR3 spans 15 amino acids. Looking up the rest from reference TRBV5-6 and TRBJ2-5 gives the full variable domain: DAGVTQSPTHLIKTRGQQVTLRCSPKSGHDTVSWYQQALGQGPQFIFQYYEEEERQRGNFPDRFSGHQFPNYSSELNVNALLLGDSALYLCASSPMGTGGETQYFGPGTRLLVL.

The chain employs TRBV6-5 and TRBJ1-6, with a weak D call TRBD1 (6 bases). CDR3 length: 14 amino acids. The germline gives CDR1 MNHEY, CDR2 SVGAGI. V lost 6 bases and J 2 bases, leaving 8 bases between the germline ends. DNA for the CDR3: TGTGCCAGCAGGACAGGCCCCTATAATTCACCCCTCCACTTT. It is translated as CASRTGPYNSPLHF.

The genes are TRBV30 and TRBJ1-4, with a weak D call TRBD1 (6 bases). The V and J ends lost 4 bases and 5 bases respectively, with 17 bases between them. Germline assignment: CDR1 GTSNPN and CDR2 SVGIG (reference sequence). There are 15 residues in the CDR3. The CDR3 DNA reads as TGTGCCTGGACGTTGAGGGGGACAAGGAATGAAAAACTGTTTTTT. It specifies CAWTLRGTRNEKLFF. The whole variable domain, remainder taken from reference TRBV30 and TRBJ1-4, is SQTIHQWPATLVQPVGSPLSLECTVEGTSNPNLYWYRQAAGRGLQLLFYSVGIGQISSEVPQNLSASRPQDRQFILSSKKLLLSDSGFYLCAWTLRGTRNEKLFFGSGTQLSVL.

V is TRBV5-4 and J is TRBJ2-1; 9 nucleotides agree with TRBD2. In germline, CDR1 is SGHNT, CDR2 YYREEE (reference sequence). V shed 3 bases, J shed 7 bases, and the junction held 8 bases outside the gene matches. CDR3 length equals 15 residues. CDR3 amino acids: CASSYPGLAQNEQFF. CDR3 nucleotides: TGTGCCAGCAGCTACCCTGGACTAGCGCAGAATGAGCAGTTCTTC. The full variable domain, its missing parts supplied by reference TRBV5-4 and TRBJ2-1, is ETGVTQSPTHLIKTRGQQVTLRCSSQSGHNTVSWYQQALGQGPQFIFQYYREEENGRGNFPPRFSGLQFPNYSSELNVNALELDDSALYLCASSYPGLAQNEQFFGPGTRLTVL.

This chain uses TRBV27 with TRBJ1-5; no clear D. Germline V gene data show CDR1 as MNHEY and CDR2 as SMNVEV (reference sequence). This CDR3 spans 12 amino acids. V lost 3 bases, J lost 3 bases, and 3 bases lay in between. The CDR3: CASSFFNQPQHF. In nucleotides, the CDR3 is TGTGCCAGCAGTTTCTTCAATCAGCCCCAGCATTTT.

The V gene is TRBV6-5, the J gene TRBJ1-2; TRBD1 agrees at 8 bases. The germline gives CDR1 MNHEY, CDR2 SVGAGI. The CDR3 is made up of 15 amino acids. V trimming: 6 bases; J trimming: 0 bases; junction bases outside the gene matches: 6. This chain's CDR3 is CASSNGQGPNYGYTF. CDR3 coding DNA: TGTGCCAGCAGCAATGGACAGGGCCCTAACTATGGCTACACCTTC.

This chain uses TRBV18 with TRBJ2-5, with 9 bases lining up with TRBD2. In germline, CDR1 is KGHSH, CDR2 LQKENI. The V and J ends lost 6 bases and 2 bases, in that order; junction bases with no gene match: 10. The CDR3 spans 16 residues. The CDR3 reads CASSRGAGGRQETQYF. CDR3 DNA: TGTGCCAGCTCTCGGGGAGCGGGGGGACGACAAGAGACCCAGTACTTC.

This chain uses TRBV14 with TRBJ2-2, with D perhaps matching TRBD1 (5 bases). This CDR3 comprises 16 residues. The germline V gene encodes CDR1 SGHDN and CDR2 FVKESK. Trimming removed 3 bases from V and 6 bases from J, with 17 bases in between. The CDR3 protein is CASSQVTPGFPGELFF. In DNA, the CDR3 is TGTGCCAGCAGCCAGGTTACGCCAGGGTTCCCCGGGGAGCTGTTTTTT.

CDR3: CASSLAFGEANTGELFF. CDR3 DNA: TGTGCCAGCAGCTTAGCATTCGGGGAAGCCAACACCGGGGAGCTGTTTTTT. V gene TRBV7-9 combines with J gene TRBJ2-2, with D possibly matching TRBD2 (5 bases). Deletions cut 0 bases from V and 2 bases from J, with 13 bases between. Looked up from germline, CDR1 is SEHNR and CDR2 is FQNEAQ (reference sequence). This CDR3 comprises 17 residues.

The chain uses TRBV6-5 and TRBJ1-3; TRBD1 aligns across 9 bases. Per germline, CDR1 MNHEY and CDR2 SVGAGI. With 8 bases clipped from V and 6 bases from J, the junction kept 11 bases outside the gene matches. This CDR3 is built from 15 residues. The CDR3, as DNA: TGTGCCAGCCGACCATCGACAGGGGGAACAAACACCATATATTTT. Translated, it gives CASRPSTGGTNTIYF.